Presented here are 26 T cell receptor beta chains from one specimen sequenced in a study of shared clonotypes between healthy human individuals. The protocol was immunoSEQ multiplex PCR, while the TCRdb copy is restricted to in-frame clones and leaves out a portion. In the table there are 550,000 to 800,000 clones, around 67% of which are singletons. Sequences were obtained from memory CD4+ T cells sorted from blood. Indicated subset: CD45RA-negative fraction. The receptors come from a woman aged 25 to 39 in good health.

The chain is built from TRBV5-6 and TRBJ2-5; 12 nucleotides match TRBD2. The J segment lost 2 bases and the V segment lost 3 bases, leaving 5 bases of the junction unmatched. The CDR3 loop spans 16 amino acids. Germline V gene data show CDR1 as SGHDT and CDR2 as YYEEEE. In nucleotides, the CDR3 is TGTGCCAGCAGCTGGCGGACTAGCGGGACGCAAGAGACCCAGTACTTC. This encodes CASSWRTSGTQETQYF.

The chain couples TRBV4-2 to TRBJ2-2; D may be TRBD1 or TRBD2 (5 bases each). This CDR3 comprises 16 residues. Per the germline V gene, CDR1 is LGHNA and CDR2 is YNFKEQ. V was pared by 1 base and J by 0 bases, with 9 bases between. CDR3 amino acids: CASSQAGLPNTGELFF. DNA for the CDR3: TGTGCCAGCAGCCAAGCGGGGCTTCCGAACACCGGGGAGCTGTTTTTT.

The V gene is TRBV20-1, the J gene TRBJ2-1; D remains ambiguous. The germline CDR1 and CDR2 sequences are DFQATT and SNEGSKA (reference sequence). Trimming took 2 bases from V and 7 from J, leaving 6 bases between them. The length of the CDR3 is 11 residues. The CDR3 spells CSARTWNEQFF. The CDR3 coding sequence is TGCAGTGCTAGAACGTGGAATGAGCAGTTCTTC.

The chain employs TRBV28 and TRBJ1-4, with a possible D match to TRBD1 (6 bases). V lost 8 bases, J lost 5 bases, and 15 bases lay in between. The length of the CDR3 is 14 residues. The germline V gene encodes CDR1 MDHEN and CDR2 SYDVKM. The CDR3 spells CASAGGAGNEKLFF. Here the CDR3 DNA reads TGTGCCAGCGCCGGGGGGGCCGGAAATGAAAAACTGTTTTTT.

The genes are TRBV18 and TRBJ2-5; 7 bases line up with TRBD1. The V gene end was trimmed by 4 bases and the J gene end by 2 bases; junction bases not matched to a gene: 7. CDR3 size: 15 residues. Germline V gene data show CDR1 as KGHSH and CDR2 as LQKENI. The CDR3 sequence: CASSLSQGVQETQYF. The CDR3 DNA reads as TGTGCCAGCTCACTAAGTCAGGGGGTGCAAGAGACCCAGTACTTC.

The rearrangement links TRBV7-2 to TRBJ2-1, with 12 positions matching TRBD2. The J segment lost 4 bases and the V segment lost 5 bases, leaving 3 bases of the junction unmatched. Looked up from germline, CDR1 is SGHTA and CDR2 is FQGNSA. The CDR3 has 15 residues. This CDR3 reads CASSKTSGRYNEQFF. In nucleotides, the CDR3 is TGTGCCAGCAGCAAAACTAGCGGGAGGTACAATGAGCAGTTCTTC.

The rearrangement uses TRBV5-6 and TRBJ1-5; D perhaps matches TRBD1 (5 bases). Trimming removed 5 bases at V and 1 base at J, with 10 bases between. The CDR3 sequence is 14 residues long. Germline-derived CDR1 and CDR2 are SGHDT and YYEEEE. DNA for the CDR3: TGTGCCAGCAGTACCCGGGGCAGCAATCAGCCCCAGCATTTT. Translating it yields CASSTRGSNQPQHF.

V is TRBV28 and J is TRBJ1-1; D remains ambiguous. Trimming stripped 3 bases from V and 0 bases from J, with 17 bases between. Germline lookup yields CDR1 MDHEN and CDR2 SYDVKM. CDR3 length: 17 residues. CDR3 coding DNA: TGTGCCAGCAGTTTCTTTCCTTCCGCCAACATGAACACTGAAGCTTTCTTT. Its translation: CASSFFPSANMNTEAFF.

This clone was seen only once. The chain combines TRBV28 with TRBJ2-7; D gene unclear. Germline CDR1 MDHEN, CDR2 SYDVKM. The CDR3 covers 14 residues. V was cut by 2 bases and J by 2 bases, with 10 bases left in between. CDR3 sequence (DNA): TGTGCCAGCAGTTTAGTGGCAGAACCCTACGAGCAGTACTTC. This gives the protein CASSLVAEPYEQYF.

V and J are TRBV19 and TRBJ2-2, with D possibly being TRBD2 (6 bases). The germline gives CDR1 LNHDA, CDR2 SQIVND (reference sequence). The CDR3 extends over 15 amino acids. V was cut by 3 bases and J by 5 bases, with 13 bases left in between. CDR3 in amino acids: CASSITTSRTGELFF. CDR3 nucleotide sequence: TGTGCCAGTAGTATTACGACTAGTCGTACCGGGGAGCTGTTTTTT.

This CDR3 is CASSELDYYEQFF. DNA of the CDR3: TGTGCCAGCAGTGAGTTAGACTACTACGAGCAGTTCTTC. The chain carries TRBV25-1 and TRBJ2-1; perhaps TRBD2 as D (5 bases). The V gene lost 3 bases and the J gene lost 10 bases, with 13 bases spanning the gap. This CDR3 has 13 residues. The germline gives CDR1 MGHDK, CDR2 SYGVNS.

In the case of this clone: This sample also contains other DNA sequences that code for the same CDR3. CDR3 DNA: TGTGCCAGCAGCTTAGGACAGGGAGAGACCCAGTACTTC. Translating it yields CASSLGQGETQYF. This chain connects TRBV7-6 to TRBJ2-5; 7 bases fit TRBD1. This CDR3 has 13 residues. The germline V gene has CDR1 SGHVS and CDR2 FNYEAQ. V was pared by 1 base and J by 4 bases, with 0 bases of the junction left unmatched. Combining the CDR3 with reference TRBV7-6 and TRBJ2-5 gives the whole variable domain GAGVSQSPRYKVTKRGQDVALRCDPISGHVSLYWYRQALGQGPEFLTYFNYEAQQDKSGLPNDRFSAERPEGSISTLTIQRTEQRDSAMYRCASSLGQGETQYFGPGTRLLVL.

The V and J genes are TRBV6-1 and TRBJ2-7; tentatively, D is TRBD1 (6 bases). The germline V gene encodes CDR1 MNHNS and CDR2 SASEGT. CDR3 length equals 14 residues. V lost 7 bases and J 2 bases, leaving 15 bases between the germline ends. The CDR3 protein is CASNGQMTTYEQYF. The CDR3 DNA sequence: TGTGCCAGCAATGGACAGATGACTACCTACGAGCAGTACTTC.

This chain connects TRBV23-1 to TRBJ2-5; possible D gene TRBD1, 6 bases. TRBV23-1 is an ORF, with its function uncertain. The V and J ends lost 7 bases and 5 bases respectively, with 14 bases between them. The CDR3 has 13 amino acids. CDR3 region: CASTTGQMETQYF. The DNA for the CDR3 is TGCGCCAGCACGACAGGCCAGATGGAGACCCAGTACTTC.

This clone came up a few times. The chain employs TRBV25-1 and TRBJ2-7; 8 positions match TRBD2. The length of the CDR3 is 17 residues. Germline CDR1 is MGHDK and CDR2 is SYGVNS. V lost 4 bases, J lost 3 bases, and 14 bases stayed unmatched. In DNA, the CDR3 is TGTGCCAGCAGTGGTCATGAGCCCGGGACTAGTAACTACGAGCAGTACTTC. Translation gives CASSGHEPGTSNYEQYF.

The J gene is TRBJ1-1, the V gene TRBV7-9; D may be TRBD1 (6 bases). Germline V gene sequence: CDR1 SEHNR, CDR2 FQNEAQ (reference sequence). This CDR3 has 16 residues. Between the trimmed V and J ends, which lost 5 bases and 1 base, there was a span of 17 bases. The CDR3, as DNA: TGTGCCAGCAGCCCCCCGACCGGGACAACGAACACTGAAGCTTTCTTT. It is translated as CASSPPTGTTNTEAFF.

V gene TRBV29-1 combines with J gene TRBJ1-2; maybe TRBD1 (6 bases). Trimming removed 5 bases from V and 3 bases from J, with 10 bases in between. In germline, CDR1 is SQVTM, CDR2 ANQGSEA. There are 12 residues in the CDR3. Here the CDR3 reads CSVQDRDYGYTF. CDR3 DNA: TGCAGCGTTCAGGACAGAGACTATGGCTACACCTTC. The variable domain in full, completed from reference TRBV29-1 and TRBJ1-2, reads SAVISQKPSRDICQRGTSLTIQCQVDSQVTMMFWYRQQPGQSLTLIATANQGSEATYESGFVIDKFPISRPNLTFSTLTVSNMSPEDSSIYLCSVQDRDYGYTFGSGTRLTVV.

This rearrangement joins TRBV5-1 to TRBJ1-1; D gene ambiguous. The V end was cut by 5 bases, the J end by 0 bases, with 8 bases between. This CDR3 has 13 residues. Germline CDR1 is SGHRS and CDR2 is YFSETQ. CDR3 sequence reads: CASRTRLNTEAFF. CDR3 in DNA: TGCGCCAGCAGGACAAGACTGAACACTGAAGCTTTCTTT.

V gene TRBV7-2 combines with J gene TRBJ1-5; 10 positions agree with TRBD1. CDR1 is SGHTA, CDR2 FQGNSA, per germline. J was trimmed by 3 bases and V by 5 bases; bases with no gene match: 7. This CDR3 is 16 amino acids long. In DNA, the CDR3 is TGTGCCAGCAGCCGAACGACAGGGGGCTACAATCAGCCCCAGCATTTT. Protein product: CASSRTTGGYNQPQHF.

The chain is built from TRBV7-9 and TRBJ1-6; D not resolved. The CDR3 consists of 12 residues. The ends were cut back, 5 bases at V and 9 bases at J, with 8 bases in the middle. Germline CDR1 is SEHNR and CDR2 is FQNEAQ (reference sequence). CDR3 amino acids: CASSTTGSPLHF. The CDR3 DNA is TGTGCCAGCAGCACCACGGGTTCACCCCTCCACTTT.

This rearrangement joins TRBV5-1 to TRBJ2-1, with D maybe TRBD2 (6 bases). Trimming shortened V by 0 bases and J by 0 bases, and 10 bases separated the two germline ends. The V gene's germline CDR1 is SGHRS and CDR2 YFSETQ. This CDR3 region has 16 residues. The CDR3 protein is CASSLGEAPSYNEQFF. The CDR3, as DNA: TGCGCCAGCAGCTTGGGGGAGGCTCCCTCCTACAATGAGCAGTTCTTC.

The V gene is TRBV6-1, the J gene TRBJ2-5; weak D call: TRBD1 (5 bases). V lost 2 bases and J 5 bases, leaving 12 bases between the germline ends. The CDR3 length is 14 residues. CDR1 and CDR2 from the germline V gene are MNHNS and SASEGT. In nucleotides, the CDR3 is TGTGCCAGCAGTGAACTCGGCAGGGTTGAGACCCAGTACTTC. Amino acid sequence: CASSELGRVETQYF.

V and J are TRBV11-2 and TRBJ2-7; no reliable D call. Between the trimmed V and J ends, which lost 5 bases and 2 bases, there was a span of 7 bases. Germline V gene data show CDR1 as SGHAT and CDR2 as FQNNGV. The CDR3 extends over 12 amino acids. The CDR3 DNA sequence: TGTGCCAGCAGCCGGATAACCTACGAGCAGTACTTC. Protein sequence: CASSRITYEQYF.

The rearrangement links TRBV6-6 to TRBJ2-7; 7 nucleotides line up with TRBD1. Germline-derived CDR1 and CDR2 are MNHNY and SVGAGI (reference sequence). With V trimmed by 2 bases and J by 4 bases, 2 bases remained unmatched. The CDR3 loop spans 13 amino acids. Here the CDR3 reads CASSYTQGYEQYF. DNA of the CDR3: TGTGCCAGCAGTTACACACAGGGGTACGAGCAGTACTTC.

This clone was observed a handful of times. The rearrangement uses TRBV6-6 and TRBJ1-1; D gene uncertain. Trimming removed 0 bases from V and 6 bases from J, with 14 bases in between. The CDR3 covers 15 residues. Germline lookup yields CDR1 MNHNY and CDR2 SVGAGI (reference sequence). CDR3 in amino acids: CASSYSSSHGAEAFF. The DNA for the CDR3 is TGTGCCAGCAGTTACTCGTCCAGTCACGGGGCTGAAGCTTTCTTT.

The V call is TRBV15, the J call TRBJ2-3; 7 positions match TRBD2. The CDR3 runs 16 residues. Germline trimming cut 1 base from V and 5 bases from J; bases unmatched to any gene: 9. From germline, CDR1 is LNHNV and CDR2 YYDKDF (reference sequence). CDR3 nucleotides: TGTGCCACCAGCAGAGCTGAGGGAGGGCTCGGAGATACGCAGTATTTT. Its protein product is CATSRAEGGLGDTQYF.